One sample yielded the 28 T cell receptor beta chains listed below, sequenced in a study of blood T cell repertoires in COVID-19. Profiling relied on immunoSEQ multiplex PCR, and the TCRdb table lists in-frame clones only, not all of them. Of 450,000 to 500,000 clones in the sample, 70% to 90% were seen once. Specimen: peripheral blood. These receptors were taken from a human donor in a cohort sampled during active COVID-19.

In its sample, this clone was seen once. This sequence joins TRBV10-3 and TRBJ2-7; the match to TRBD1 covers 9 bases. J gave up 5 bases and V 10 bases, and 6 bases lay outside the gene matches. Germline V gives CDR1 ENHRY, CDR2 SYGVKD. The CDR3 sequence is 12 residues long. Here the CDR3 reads CATQGQGHEQYF. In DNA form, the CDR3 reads TGTGCCACCCAGGGACAGGGCCACGAGCAGTACTTC.

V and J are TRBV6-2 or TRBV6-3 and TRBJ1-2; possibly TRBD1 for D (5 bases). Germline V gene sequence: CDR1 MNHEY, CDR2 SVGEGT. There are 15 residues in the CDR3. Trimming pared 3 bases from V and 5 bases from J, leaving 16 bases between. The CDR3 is CASSYTGQGFYGYTF. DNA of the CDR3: TGTGCCAGCAGTTATACCGGCCAGGGATTTTATGGCTACACCTTC.

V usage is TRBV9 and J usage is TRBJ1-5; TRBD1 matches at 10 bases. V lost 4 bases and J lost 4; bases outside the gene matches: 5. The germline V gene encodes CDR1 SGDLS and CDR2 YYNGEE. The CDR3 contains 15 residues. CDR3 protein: CASSRDRGLNQPQHF. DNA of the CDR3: TGTGCCAGCAGCCGGGACAGGGGACTAAATCAGCCCCAGCATTTT.

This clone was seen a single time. The CDR3 DNA follows: TGTGCCAGCAGCGCCCCAGGGGGACTAGCGTTGGGGTGGTCGGATACCCAGTACTTC. Its translation: CASSAPGGLALGWSDTQYF. The chain recombines TRBV9 with TRBJ2-5; 10 bases map to TRBD2. The J segment lost 8 bases and the V segment lost 3 bases, leaving 22 bases of the junction unmatched. The CDR3 length is 19 residues. Germline V gives CDR1 SGDLS, CDR2 YYNGEE.

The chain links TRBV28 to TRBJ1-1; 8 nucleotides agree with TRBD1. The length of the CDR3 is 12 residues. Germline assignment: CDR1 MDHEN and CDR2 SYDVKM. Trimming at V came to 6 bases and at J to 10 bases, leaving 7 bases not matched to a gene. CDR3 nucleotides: TGTGCCAGCAGCTGGGGACAGGTCGGAGCTTTCTTT. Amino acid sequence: CASSWGQVGAFF.

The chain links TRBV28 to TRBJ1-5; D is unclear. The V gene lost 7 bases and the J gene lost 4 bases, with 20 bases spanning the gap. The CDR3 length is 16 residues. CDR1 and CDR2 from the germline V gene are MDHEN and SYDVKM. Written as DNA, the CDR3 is TGTGCCAGCACCCCCCGGGAGAACAAACGGAATCAGCCCCAGCATTTT. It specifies CASTPRENKRNQPQHF.

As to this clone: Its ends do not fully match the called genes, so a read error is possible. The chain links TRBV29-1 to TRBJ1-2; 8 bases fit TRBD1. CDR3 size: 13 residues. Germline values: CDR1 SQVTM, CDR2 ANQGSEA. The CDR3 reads CSVEDRGSGGYTF. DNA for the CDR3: TGCAGCGTAGAAGACAGGGGATCGGGTGGCTACACCTTC.

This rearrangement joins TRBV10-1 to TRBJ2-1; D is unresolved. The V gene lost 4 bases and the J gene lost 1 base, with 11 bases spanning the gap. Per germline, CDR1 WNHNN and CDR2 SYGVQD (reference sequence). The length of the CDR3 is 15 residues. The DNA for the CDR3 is TGCGCCAGCAGTGCTGGCTTACTATCCTACAATGAGCAGTTCTTC. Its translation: CASSAGLLSYNEQFF.

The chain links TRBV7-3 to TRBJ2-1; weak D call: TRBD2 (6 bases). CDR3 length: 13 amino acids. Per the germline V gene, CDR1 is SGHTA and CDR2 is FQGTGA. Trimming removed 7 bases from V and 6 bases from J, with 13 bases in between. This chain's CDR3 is CASTPSEGNEQFF. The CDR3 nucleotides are TGTGCCAGCACTCCGTCGGAGGGCAATGAGCAGTTCTTC.

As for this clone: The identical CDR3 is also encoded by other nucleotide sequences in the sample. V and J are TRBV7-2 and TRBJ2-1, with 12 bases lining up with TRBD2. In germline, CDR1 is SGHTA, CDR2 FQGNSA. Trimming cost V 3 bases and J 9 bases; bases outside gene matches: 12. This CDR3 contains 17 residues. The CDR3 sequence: CASSLMRLAGVMGEQFF. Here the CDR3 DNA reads TGTGCCAGCAGCTTGATGCGACTAGCGGGAGTCATGGGTGAGCAGTTCTTC.

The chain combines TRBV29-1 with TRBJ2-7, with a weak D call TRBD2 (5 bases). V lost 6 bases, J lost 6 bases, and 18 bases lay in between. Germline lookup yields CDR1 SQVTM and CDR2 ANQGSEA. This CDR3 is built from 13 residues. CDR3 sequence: CSVGRGSKVEQYF. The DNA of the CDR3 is TGCAGCGTCGGACGGGGTTCTAAGGTCGAGCAGTACTTC.

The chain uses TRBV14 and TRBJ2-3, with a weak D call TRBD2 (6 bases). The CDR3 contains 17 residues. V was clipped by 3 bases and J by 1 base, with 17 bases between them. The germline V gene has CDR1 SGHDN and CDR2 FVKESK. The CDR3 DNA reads TGTGCCAGCAGCCAGAGAGTGGTCATAGCGGGCACAGATACGCAGTATTTT. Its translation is CASSQRVVIAGTDTQYF.

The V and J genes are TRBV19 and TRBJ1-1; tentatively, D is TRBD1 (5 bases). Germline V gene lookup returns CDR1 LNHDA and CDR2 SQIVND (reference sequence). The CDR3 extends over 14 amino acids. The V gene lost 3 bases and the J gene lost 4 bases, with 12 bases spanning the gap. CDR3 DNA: TGTGCCAGTAGTATCAGGGTAGGTCCCACTGAAGCTTTCTTT. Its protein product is CASSIRVGPTEAFF.

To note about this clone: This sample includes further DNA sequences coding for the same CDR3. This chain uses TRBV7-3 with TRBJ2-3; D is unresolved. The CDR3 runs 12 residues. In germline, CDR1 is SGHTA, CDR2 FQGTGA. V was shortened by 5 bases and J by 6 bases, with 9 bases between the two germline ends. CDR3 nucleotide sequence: TGTGCCAGCAGCCAGACTGGGGATACGCAGTATTTT. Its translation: CASSQTGDTQYF.

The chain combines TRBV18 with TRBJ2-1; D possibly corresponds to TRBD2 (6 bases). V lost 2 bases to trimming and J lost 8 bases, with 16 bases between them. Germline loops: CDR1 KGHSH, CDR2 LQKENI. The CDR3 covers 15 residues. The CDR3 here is CASSPDSGGGDEQFF. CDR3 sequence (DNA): TGTGCCAGCTCACCAGACTCGGGTGGCGGGGATGAGCAGTTCTTC.

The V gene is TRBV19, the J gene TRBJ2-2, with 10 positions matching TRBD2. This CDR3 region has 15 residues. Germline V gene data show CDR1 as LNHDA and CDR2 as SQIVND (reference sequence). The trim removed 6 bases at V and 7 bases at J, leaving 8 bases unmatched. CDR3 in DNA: TGTGCCAGTAGGCAACCGGGACTAGCGATCGGGGAGCTGTTTTTT. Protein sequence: CASRQPGLAIGELFF.

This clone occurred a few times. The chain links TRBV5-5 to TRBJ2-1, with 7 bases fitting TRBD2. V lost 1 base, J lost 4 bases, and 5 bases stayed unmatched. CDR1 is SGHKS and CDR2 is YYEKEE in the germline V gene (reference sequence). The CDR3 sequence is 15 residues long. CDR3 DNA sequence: TGTGCCAGCAGCTTGTCGTCTAGCGGATACAATGAGCAGTTCTTC. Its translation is CASSLSSSGYNEQFF.

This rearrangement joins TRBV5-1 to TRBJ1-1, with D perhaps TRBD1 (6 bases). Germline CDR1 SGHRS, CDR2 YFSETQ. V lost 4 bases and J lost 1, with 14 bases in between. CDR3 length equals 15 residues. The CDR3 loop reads CASSGRDTSNTEAFF. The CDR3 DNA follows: TGCGCCAGCAGCGGGAGGGACACCTCGAACACTGAAGCTTTCTTT.

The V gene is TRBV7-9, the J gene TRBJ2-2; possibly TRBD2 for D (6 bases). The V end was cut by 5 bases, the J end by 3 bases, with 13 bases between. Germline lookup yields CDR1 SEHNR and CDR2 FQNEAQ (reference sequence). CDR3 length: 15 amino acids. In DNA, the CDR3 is TGTGCCAGCAGCGTCAGCGGGTTGGACACCGGGGAGCTGTTTTTT. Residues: CASSVSGLDTGELFF.

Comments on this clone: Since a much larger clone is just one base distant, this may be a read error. This CDR3 is CASSDRYSNQPQHF. CDR3 in DNA: TGTGCCAGCAGCGACAGGTATAGCAATCAGCCCCAGCATTTT. V gene TRBV7-2 combines with J gene TRBJ1-5, with D possibly TRBD1 on 6 matching bases. The length of the CDR3 is 14 residues. Looked up from germline, CDR1 is SGHTA and CDR2 is FQGNSA. V dropped 5 bases and J dropped 0 bases, with 8 bases sitting between them.

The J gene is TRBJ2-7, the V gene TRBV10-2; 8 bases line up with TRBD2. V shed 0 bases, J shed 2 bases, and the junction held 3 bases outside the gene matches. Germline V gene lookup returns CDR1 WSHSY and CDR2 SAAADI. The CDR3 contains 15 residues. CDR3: CASSESLAGPYEQYF. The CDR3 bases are TGCGCCAGCAGTGAGTCGTTAGCGGGGCCCTACGAGCAGTACTTC.

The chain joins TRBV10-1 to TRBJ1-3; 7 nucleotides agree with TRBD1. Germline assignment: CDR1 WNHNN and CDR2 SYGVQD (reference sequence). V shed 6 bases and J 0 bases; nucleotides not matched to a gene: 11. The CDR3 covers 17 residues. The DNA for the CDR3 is TGCGCCAGCAGCCAAACACCGGGACAGCTCTCTGGAAACACCATATATTTT. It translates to CASSQTPGQLSGNTIYF.

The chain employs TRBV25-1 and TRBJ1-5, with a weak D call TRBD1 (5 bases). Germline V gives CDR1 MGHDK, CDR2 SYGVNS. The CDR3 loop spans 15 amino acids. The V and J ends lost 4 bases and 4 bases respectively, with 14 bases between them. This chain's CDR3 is CASSGRGSTNQPQHF. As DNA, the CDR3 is TGTGCCAGCAGTGGGAGGGGTTCTACGAATCAGCCCCAGCATTTT.

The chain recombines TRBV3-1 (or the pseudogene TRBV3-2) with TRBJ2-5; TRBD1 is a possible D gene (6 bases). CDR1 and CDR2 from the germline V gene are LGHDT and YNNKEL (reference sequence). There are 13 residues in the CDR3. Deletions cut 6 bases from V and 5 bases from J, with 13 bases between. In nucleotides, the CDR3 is TGTGCCAGCAGGTCTCACCAGGGGGAGACCCAGTACTTC. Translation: CASRSHQGETQYF.

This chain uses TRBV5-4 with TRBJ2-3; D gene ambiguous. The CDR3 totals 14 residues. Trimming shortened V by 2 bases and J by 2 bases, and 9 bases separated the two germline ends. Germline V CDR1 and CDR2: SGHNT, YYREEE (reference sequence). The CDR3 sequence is CASSLLGPTDTQYF. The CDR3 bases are TGTGCCAGCAGCTTATTGGGCCCCACAGATACGCAGTATTTT.

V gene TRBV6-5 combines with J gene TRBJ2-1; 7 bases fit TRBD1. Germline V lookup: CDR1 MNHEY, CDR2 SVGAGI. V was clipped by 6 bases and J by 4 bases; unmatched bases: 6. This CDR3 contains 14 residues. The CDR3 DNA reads TGTGCCAGCAGCCCAGGGACAGTTTACAATGAGCAGTTCTTC. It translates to CASSPGTVYNEQFF.

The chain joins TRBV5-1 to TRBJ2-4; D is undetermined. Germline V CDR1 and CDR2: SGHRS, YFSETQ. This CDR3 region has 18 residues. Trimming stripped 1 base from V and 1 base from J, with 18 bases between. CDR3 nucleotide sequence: TGCGCCAGCAGCTTGTCCACACCCGGGTTATCGGCCAAAAACATTCAGTACTTC. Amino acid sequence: CASSLSTPGLSAKNIQYF.

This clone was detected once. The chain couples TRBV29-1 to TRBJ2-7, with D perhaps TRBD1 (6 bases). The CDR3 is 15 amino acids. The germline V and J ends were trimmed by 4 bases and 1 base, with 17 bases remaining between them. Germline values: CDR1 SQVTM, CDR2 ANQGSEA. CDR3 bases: TGCAGCGTTGCAACGGTGGCAGGGGTGTCCTACGAGCAGTACTTC. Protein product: CSVATVAGVSYEQYF.